Listed here is a single TCR beta chain. What it binds is unknown. Germline CDR1 and CDR2: GTSNPN and SVGIG (reference sequence). Trimming at V came to 4 bases and at J to 3 bases, leaving 9 bases not matched to a gene. This CDR3 is 16 amino acids long. Profiling relied on immunoSEQ multiplex PCR, and the TCRdb table lists in-frame clones only, not all of them. The table records roughly 86,000 clones, 80% to 90% of them present only once. These data originate in a study of T cell responses to AZD1222 COVID-19 vaccine. The overall study: Analyses pooled second doses at about 4 or about 12 weeks.

Findings and limits, study-wide: Among the donors, most were white British and more were female, and clonal diversity was possibly underestimated. Close to half of all spike-specific TCRs reportedly target regions of the variants that are unmutated. The study found vaccine-associated CD4 TCRs spanning spike, dominant at 160-218 and 743-854.

The source is an adult in good health. The input for sequencing was peripheral blood, taken on day 0 of AZD1222 vaccination. The V and J genes are TRBV30 and TRBJ2-1; TRBD2 matches at 10 bases. CDR3 in amino acids: CAWTSSGRGFYNEQFF. The CDR3, as DNA: TGTGCCTGGACCTCCAGCGGGAGGGGATTCTACAATGAGCAGTTCTTC.